One sample yielded the 20 T cell receptor beta chains listed below, sequenced in a study of early T cells in non-severe SARS-CoV-2 infection. TCRdb used MiXCR to reprocess the 5' RACE reads, holding one entry per CDR3 protein. The data contain around 72,000 distinct CDR3 sequences, over 9% of them singletons. The source material was whole blood, sampled at baseline. These receptors came from an adult who was a healthcare worker with PCR-confirmed SARS-CoV-2 infection or an uninfected control (not recorded which).

There are many counts of this clonotype. The chain uses TRBV12-3 or TRBV12-4 and TRBJ2-7, with TRBD1 matching 9 bases. The CDR3 loop spans 14 amino acids. V was clipped by 1 base and J by 2 bases; unmatched bases: 0. The CDR3 loop is CASSLGTGAYEQYF. The CDR3 bases are TGTGCCAGCAGTTTAGGGACAGGGGCCTACGAGCAGTACTTC.

The chain links TRBV6-1 to TRBJ1-2; D call uncertain. The CDR3 sequence is 15 residues long. Germline V lookup: CDR1 MNHNS, CDR2 SASEGT. The V and J ends lost 4 bases and 7 bases respectively, with 19 bases between them. In nucleotides, the CDR3 is TGTGCCAGCAGTGCCCGATTTTCCCGCCCGGGTGGCTACACCTTC. As protein: CASSARFSRPGGYTF.

The chain carries TRBV20-1 and TRBJ1-4; D is unresolved. The CDR3 is made up of 11 amino acids. Germline CDR1 reads DFQATT; CDR2 reads SNEGSKA (reference sequence). Trimming removed 6 bases from V and 3 bases from J, with 5 bases in between. The CDR3 DNA is TGCAGTGCAGGTTCTAATGAAAAACTGTTTTTT. It is translated as CSAGSNEKLFF.

V usage is TRBV29-1 and J usage is TRBJ2-7; 7 nucleotides align to TRBD1. Losses at the gene ends were 4 bases for V and 4 bases for J; bases not matched to a gene: 4. The CDR3 is made up of 12 amino acids. Germline V gene sequence: CDR1 SQVTM, CDR2 ANQGSEA. DNA for the CDR3: TGCAGCGTTGGACAGGGAATTTACGAGCAGTACTTC. Translated, it gives CSVGQGIYEQYF.

This clonotype has at least ten counts. This sequence joins TRBV2 and TRBJ2-2, with D unclear. The length of the CDR3 is 15 residues. Per the germline V gene, CDR1 is SNHLY and CDR2 is FYNNEI. Trimming pared 7 bases from V and 0 bases from J, leaving 12 bases between. CDR3 amino acids: CASITTRSNTGELFF. DNA for the CDR3: TGTGCCAGCATTACAACTCGTTCGAACACCGGGGAGCTGTTTTTT. Full variable domain (remainder filled in from reference TRBV2 and TRBJ2-2): EPEVTQTPSHQVTQMGQEVILRCVPISNHLYFYWYRQILGQKVEFLVSFYNNEISEKSEIFDDQFSVERPDGSNFTLKIRSTKLEDSAMYFCASITTRSNTGELFFGEGSRLTVL.

The chain combines TRBV12-3 or TRBV12-4 with TRBJ1-5; D is unclear. This CDR3 contains 14 residues. Deletions cut 5 bases from V and 3 bases from J, with 11 bases between. This chain's CDR3 is CASSLTEYNQPQHF. CDR3 sequence (DNA): TGTGCCAGCAGTCTAACAGAGTACAATCAGCCCCAGCATTTT.

This clonotype was counted between two and nine times. The chain recombines TRBV18 with TRBJ2-3; D remains ambiguous. CDR3 length equals 12 residues. Trimming removed 0 bases at V and 5 bases at J, with 3 bases between. Germline V gives CDR1 KGHSH, CDR2 LQKENI. CDR3 sequence (DNA): TGTGCCAGCTCACCACCTGGAGATACGCAGTATTTT. Its protein product is CASSPPGDTQYF.

The chain uses TRBV5-1 and TRBJ2-7; TRBD1 matches at 8 bases. J gave up 3 bases and V 5 bases, and 4 bases lay outside the gene matches. The V gene's germline CDR1 is SGHRS and CDR2 YFSETQ. The length of the CDR3 is 13 residues. CDR3 protein: CASRPGQVYEQYF. The CDR3 bases are TGCGCCAGCAGACCGGGACAGGTCTACGAGCAGTACTTC.

This clonotype was detected only a few times. This sequence joins TRBV5-1 and TRBJ2-7, with D tentatively TRBD2 (6 bases). This CDR3 comprises 15 residues. The V gene lost 0 bases and the J gene lost 2 bases, with 12 bases spanning the gap. The germline V gene encodes CDR1 SGHRS and CDR2 YFSETQ. The CDR3 protein is CASSLDPGVTYEQYF. The CDR3 region has the DNA TGCGCCAGCAGCTTGGATCCGGGGGTCACCTACGAGCAGTACTTC.

This clonotype came up many times. The rearrangement uses TRBV7-9 and TRBJ2-7; D ambiguous. The germline gives CDR1 SEHNR, CDR2 FQNEAQ (reference sequence). V shed 5 bases and J shed 3 bases, with 11 bases lying between them. The CDR3 runs 13 residues. This chain's CDR3 is CASSTDTLYEQYF. The CDR3 DNA follows: TGTGCCAGCAGCACCGACACCCTCTACGAGCAGTACTTC.

This clonotype has a handful of counts. J is TRBJ2-2 and V is TRBV5-4; 9 bases are a match to TRBD2. The CDR3 runs to 16 residues. Germline V gives CDR1 SGHNT, CDR2 YYREEE (reference sequence). Losses at the gene ends were 4 bases for V and 1 base for J; bases not matched to a gene: 5. CDR3 amino acids: CASSLGLAQNTGELFF. The DNA of the CDR3 is TGTGCCAGCAGCCTTGGACTAGCGCAGAACACCGGGGAGCTGTTTTTT.

This clonotype has only a few counts. The chain joins TRBV11-3 to TRBJ2-2; D is unresolved. CDR3 size: 13 residues. With 5 bases removed from V and 1 base from J, the gap between germline ends came to 5 bases. The V gene's germline CDR1 is SGHNT and CDR2 YENEEA. Here the CDR3 DNA reads TGTGCCAGCAGCACCATGAACACCGGGGAGCTGTTTTTT. Its translation is CASSTMNTGELFF.

This clonotype was observed at least ten times. The chain carries TRBV10-3 and TRBJ1-5; no firm D call. There are 12 residues in the CDR3. The germline V gene has CDR1 ENHRY and CDR2 SYGVKD. Deletions cut 2 bases from V and 3 bases from J, with 2 bases between. The DNA for the CDR3 is TGTGCCATCAGTGAGCCCAATCAGCCCCAGCATTTT. Translation: CAISEPNQPQHF.

This clonotype was counted ten times or more. The chain combines TRBV4-1 with TRBJ1-6; the match to TRBD1 covers 8 bases. Germline lookup yields CDR1 MGHRA and CDR2 YSYEKL. The trim removed 0 bases at V and 7 bases at J, leaving 11 bases unmatched. The length of the CDR3 is 18 residues. CDR3 residues: CASSQDQLGQGRNSPLHF. In DNA form, the CDR3 reads TGCGCCAGCAGCCAAGATCAGTTAGGACAGGGTAGAAATTCACCCCTCCACTTT.

The chain combines TRBV11-2 with TRBJ2-3; TRBD1 aligns across 9 bases. The V gene's germline CDR1 is SGHAT and CDR2 FQNNGV. V was pared by 3 bases and J by 6 bases, with 4 bases of the junction left unmatched. The CDR3 contains 14 residues. The CDR3 nucleotides read TGTGCCAGCAGCTTCCGGGACAGGGCGGATACGCAGTATTTT. It codes for CASSFRDRADTQYF.

The chain recombines TRBV12-3 or TRBV12-4 with TRBJ2-3; D not certain. The CDR3 spans 13 residues. The germline V and J ends were trimmed by 8 bases and 4 bases, with 13 bases remaining between them. CDR3 DNA sequence: TGTGCCAGCTCTCGAAGTTCAGCAGATACGCAGTATTTT. It specifies CASSRSSADTQYF.

This clonotype was seen many times. The chain uses TRBV6-6 and TRBJ1-3, with a tentative D call TRBD1 (5 bases). The CDR3 is 15 amino acids. Trimming took off 4 bases at V and 5 bases at J, with 15 bases between the two ends. Germline values: CDR1 MNHNY, CDR2 SVGAGI (reference sequence). The CDR3, as DNA: TGTGCCAGCAGTTCCCACGGGACGGAGAGAAACACCATATATTTT. Translating it yields CASSSHGTERNTIYF.

This clonotype was counted only a few times. The chain recombines TRBV6-6 with TRBJ2-7; 7 positions agree with TRBD2. From germline, CDR1 is MNHNY and CDR2 SVGAGI (reference sequence). The CDR3 extends over 18 amino acids. After removal of 0 bases from V and 5 bases from J, the junction contained 16 bases not matched to a gene. CDR3 in amino acids: CASSYSGGGAGKRDEQYF. CDR3 in DNA: TGTGCCAGCAGTTACTCGGGCGGAGGAGCGGGAAAGAGGGACGAGCAGTACTTC.

This chain joins TRBV6-6 and TRBJ2-1; D uncertain. Germline loops: CDR1 MNHNY, CDR2 SVGAGI (reference sequence). The CDR3 loop spans 14 amino acids. Trimming pared 2 bases from V and 8 bases from J, leaving 13 bases between. Written as DNA, the CDR3 is TGTGCCAGCAGTTACGCCACCCCCGCGGATGAGCAGTTCTTC. It specifies CASSYATPADEQFF.

The chain joins TRBV7-2 to TRBJ2-5; no clear D. Trimming cost V 1 base and J 5 bases, with 17 bases left between them. This CDR3 comprises 16 residues. Germline V gene sequence: CDR1 SGHTA, CDR2 FQGNSA. This CDR3 reads CASSLVTTVTPETQYF. For the CDR3, the DNA is TGTGCCAGCAGCTTAGTTACGACCGTAACGCCCGAGACCCAGTACTTC.